These 8 T cell receptor beta chains came from one sample sequenced in a study of T cells in Graves' hyperthyroidism and ophthalmopathy. RNA transcripts gave rise to amplified TCR beta CDR3 regions. Primed by the HTBI set, a first-round RT-PCR was run on the TCR CDR3. TCRdb used MiXCR to reprocess the multiplex PCR reads, holding one entry per CDR3 protein. Of 300,000 to 400,000 distinct CDR3 sequences detected, roughly 15% appear once; the ten largest clones hold about 18%. The sample consisted of blood. Receptor source: a woman in her twenties or thirties with Graves' ophthalmopathy.

The chain links TRBV6-2 or TRBV6-3 to TRBJ2-1; D is ambiguous. CDR1 is MNHEY and CDR2 is SVGEGT in the germline V gene. Trimming took 2 bases from V and 8 from J, leaving 16 bases between them. This CDR3 has 15 amino acids. CDR3 DNA sequence: TGTGCCAGCAGTTACCGCCGGATCGTAGGCTATGAGCAGTTCTTC. It encodes CASSYRRIVGYEQFF.

This clonotype was observed at least ten times. The V gene is TRBV28, the J gene TRBJ2-5, with a weak D call TRBD1 (6 bases). This CDR3 contains 16 residues. V was shortened by 4 bases and J by 2 bases, with 17 bases between the two germline ends. Germline-derived CDR1 and CDR2 are MDHEN and SYDVKM. This chain's CDR3 is CASSSYTGRGQETQYF. The DNA of the CDR3 is TGTGCCAGCAGTTCCTACACAGGGAGAGGTCAAGAGACCCAGTACTTC.

For the CDR3, the DNA is TGTGCCAGCTCACGAGCAGGGGAGGACTATGGCTACACCTTC. Amino acid sequence: CASSRAGEDYGYTF. The V call is TRBV18, the J call TRBJ1-2; D possibly corresponds to TRBD1 (6 bases). From germline, CDR1 is KGHSH and CDR2 LQKENI. Trimming shortened V by 4 bases and J by 3 bases, and 12 bases separated the two germline ends. The CDR3 has 14 amino acids.

The sample holds many counts of this clonotype. This chain links TRBV7-8 with TRBJ1-5, with 10 bases identical to TRBD1. Germline loops: CDR1 SGHVS, CDR2 FQNEAQ. The ends lost 1 base at V and 7 bases at J; junction bases unmatched: 16. The CDR3 consists of 19 residues. CDR3 sequence: CASSLGIGTGVGKKQPQHF. The CDR3 nucleotides are TGTGCCAGCAGCTTAGGGATCGGGACAGGGGTCGGGAAAAAACAGCCCCAGCATTTT.

This clonotype was seen a handful of times. The gene calls are TRBV20-1 and TRBJ2-7; 8 nucleotides align to TRBD2. Per germline, CDR1 DFQATT and CDR2 SNEGSKA (reference sequence). V shed 0 bases, J shed 7 bases, and the junction held 14 bases outside the gene matches. This CDR3 has 16 amino acids. In DNA form, the CDR3 reads TGCAGTGCTAGAGATATGGAGCGGGGGTTTACTCGGGAGCAGTACTTC. This sequence encodes CSARDMERGFTREQYF.

This clonotype was counted ten times or more. This sequence joins TRBV20-1 and TRBJ2-7, with 10 bases matching TRBD2. V gave up 5 bases and J gave up 0 bases; unmatched junction bases: 10. The CDR3 runs to 16 residues. Germline loops: CDR1 DFQATT, CDR2 SNEGSKA (reference sequence). For the CDR3, the DNA is TGCAGTGCTCCCCACGTAGCGGGGGGAATCTCCTACGAGCAGTACTTC. Its protein product is CSAPHVAGGISYEQYF.

There are a few counts of this clonotype. V and J are TRBV10-3 and TRBJ2-7, with 9 bases aligning to TRBD1. This CDR3 is 14 amino acids long. Germline V CDR1 and CDR2: ENHRY, SYGVKD. Germline trimming cut 5 bases from V and 5 bases from J; bases unmatched to any gene: 7. The CDR3 coding sequence is TGTGCCATCAGTAACCGGGACAGGGTCAACGAGCAGTACTTC. Translated, it gives CAISNRDRVNEQYF.

There are many counts of this clonotype. V gene TRBV10-3 combines with J gene TRBJ1-5; a weak D match, TRBD1 (5 bases). The CDR3 has 13 residues. The germline V and J ends were trimmed by 5 bases and 4 bases, with 9 bases remaining between them. CDR1 and CDR2 from the germline V gene are ENHRY and SYGVKD. As DNA, the CDR3 is TGTGCCATCAGTCAAAGACAGAATCAGCCCCAGCATTTT. Translated, it gives CAISQRQNQPQHF.